This record concerns one TCR beta chain sequence. Looked up from germline, CDR1 is SGHVS and CDR2 is FQNEAQ. V was cut by 5 bases and J by 0 bases, with 20 bases left in between. The CDR3 contains 19 residues. This sample was included in a study of OX40 agonist ivuxolimab in advanced cancers. Data came from immunoSEQ multiplex PCR; TCRdb stores just in-frame clones and leaves some out. The data contain 55,000 to 80,000 clones, approximately 85% of them singletons. This specimen was CD4+ or CD8+ T cells sorted from blood, taken in a trial of the OX40 agonist ivuxolimab. The receptor was isolated from an adult with an advanced solid tumor such as melanoma, head and neck, liver or kidney cancer. The genes are TRBV7-8 and TRBJ2-6; possibly TRBD1 for D (7 bases). The CDR3 sequence: CASSPRQGGTVSGANVLTF. The CDR3 DNA is TGTGCCAGCAGCCCGAGACAGGGAGGTACTGTCTCTGGGGCCAACGTCCTGACTTTC.